What follows are 2 T cell receptor beta chains derived from one specimen sequenced in a study of OX40 agonist ivuxolimab in advanced cancers. Clones were sequenced by immunoSEQ multiplex PCR, and TCRdb holds only the in-frame ones, with some missing. This table has over 50,000 clones, around 82% appearing once. This sample comprised CD4+ or CD8+ T cells sorted from blood, obtained in a trial of the OX40 agonist ivuxolimab. These receptors were collected from an adult with an advanced solid tumor such as melanoma, head and neck, liver or kidney cancer.

The sample holds one count of this clone. The chain links TRBV7-2 to TRBJ1-2, with D unresolved. CDR3 length equals 14 residues. Per germline, CDR1 SGHTA and CDR2 FQGNSA. V shed 1 base and J shed 4 bases, with 10 bases lying between them. CDR3 region: CASSLGSRIYGYTF. The CDR3 nucleotides are TGTGCCAGCAGCTTAGGTTCCCGGATCTATGGCTACACCTTC.

The rearrangement joins TRBV6-1 to TRBJ2-1; D perhaps matches TRBD2 (5 bases). From germline, CDR1 is MNHNS and CDR2 SASEGT. The V and J ends lost 2 bases and 4 bases respectively, with 12 bases between them. The CDR3 covers 15 residues. The CDR3 sequence is CASSESPSRYNEQFF. Written as DNA, the CDR3 is TGTGCCAGCAGTGAATCCCCTAGCAGGTACAATGAGCAGTTCTTC.